These T cell receptor beta chains were read from a single sample in a study of molecular identifiers for immune sequencing clone quantification. TCRdb fed the PCR reads into MiXCR, producing one record per CDR3 protein. Of around 460,000 distinct CDR3 sequences in the sample, 25% were seen once. The sequenced material came from naive CD8+ T cells from blood, with Jurkat cell RNA spiked in. These receptors were collected from a human donor in good health. Some libraries in this study had Jurkat cell RNA spiked in. CDR3s include the opening cysteine and the closing phenylalanine or tryptophan. Fields, in order: J gene, D gene, V gene, clone size, CDR3 DNA, CDR3 protein. The D gene is left open where the match is weak. Rows give clone size only sometimes, using once, few, many, or a class for an expanded clone.

TRBJ2-3 | TRBD2 | TRBV3-1 | few | TGTGCCAGCAGCCAAGATGACGGGGGGGCGGCTACGCAGTATTTT | CASSQDDGGAATQYF
TRBJ2-3 | TRBD2 | TRBV20-1 | many | TGCAGTGCTAGAGATCAGGGACTAGCCGGTTTCACAGATACGCAGTATTTT | CSARDQGLAGFTDTQYF
TRBJ1-2 | TRBD1 | TRBV29-1 | . | TGCAGCGTTGAAGGGCCCTTCACCGGGACAGACGGCTATGGCTACACCTTC | CSVEGPFTGTDGYGYTF
TRBJ1-1 | TRBD1 | TRBV11-2 | few | TGTGCCAGCAGCCCACCCTTGGACAGGGGGCTGGAAATGAACACTGAAGCTTTCTTT | CASSPPLDRGLEMNTEAFF
TRBJ2-7 | . | TRBV20-1 | many | TGCAGCGCCCGGACGGGATCCTACGAGCAGTACTTC | CSARTGSYEQYF
TRBJ2-5 | . | TRBV7-2 | few | TGTGCCAGCAGCTTATGCTGGCAGGAGACCCAGTACTTC | CASSLCWQETQYF
TRBJ2-3 | TRBD2 | TRBV5-4 | . | TGTGCCAGCAGCCCTGAGCGGGAGACCCGCACAGATACGCAGTATTTT | CASSPERETRTDTQYF
TRBJ1-2 | TRBD1 | TRBV2 | . | TGTGCCAGGGGACAGAGCTATGGCTACACCTTC | CARGQSYGYTF
TRBJ2-1 | . | TRBV24-1 | many | TGTGCCACCAGTGAACCAGGGGACAATGAGCAGTTCTTC | CATSEPGDNEQFF
TRBJ1-1 | . | TRBV30 | many | TGTGCCTGGAGTGGCCGACACCTAATATTGACTGAAGCTTTCTTT | CAWSGRHLILTEAFF
TRBJ1-1 | . | TRBV4-3 | . | TGCGCCAGCAGCCAAGCTTGGGACGGCTCTAACACTGAAGCTTTCTTT | CASSQAWDGSNTEAFF
TRBJ1-1 | . | TRBV7-9 | many | TGTGCCAGCAGCTCGCCCCTTACCACTGAAGCTTTCTTT | CASSSPLTTEAFF
TRBJ2-1 | . | TRBV11-3 | few | TGTGCCAGCAGCTTAGATACGAGCTCCTACAATGAGCAGTTCTTC | CASSLDTSSYNEQFF
TRBJ1-5 | . | TRBV20-1 | . | TGCAGTGCTTATCGACAGCATAAGAAGGGTCAGCCCCAGCATTTT | CSAYRQHKKGQPQHF
TRBJ1-3 | TRBD1 | TRBV7-9 | . | TGTGCCAGCAGCTTGTTCAGCAGGGGGGTCACTGGAAACACCATACATTTT | CASSLFSRGVTGNTIHF
TRBJ2-5 | . | TRBV7-9 | few | TGTGCCAGCAGCTTAACTGGACAGCCGGAGCAAGAGACCCAGTACTTC | CASSLTGQPEQETQYF
TRBJ1-5 | . | TRBV30 | . | TGTGCCTGGAGGTTCGGGAAAGCGAGCAATCAGCCCCAGCATTTT | CAWRFGKASNQPQHF
TRBJ2-3 | TRBD2 | TRBV20-1 | . | TGCAGTGCTAGAGATTGGAAGGTAATAGCGGGAGGCCATGCAGATACGCAGTATTTT | CSARDWKVIAGGHADTQYF
TRBJ2-5 | . | TRBV9 | few | TGTGCCAGCAGCGGGGGCACAGGGATTGAGGAGACCCAGTACTTC | CASSGGTGIEETQYF
TRBJ2-3 | . | TRBV2 | many | TGTGCCAGCAGTGAAGCTCAGGGGGGCCTTGGGGATACGCAGTATTTT | CASSEAQGGLGDTQYF
TRBJ2-5 | TRBD2 | TRBV12-3/TRBV12-4 | many | TGTGCCAGCAGGATAGCGGGATCCCAAGAGACCCAGTACTTC | CASRIAGSQETQYF
TRBJ2-3 | TRBD2 | TRBV12-3/TRBV12-4 | . | TGTGCCAGCAGCCCAGGGACTAGCGGGAGTATCTTCACAGATACGCGGTATTTT | CASSPGTSGSIFTDTRYF
TRBJ1-3 | . | TRBV14 | many | TGTGCCAGCAGTGTCGATTGGGGTCGCTCTGGAAACACCATATATTTT | CASSVDWGRSGNTIYF
TRBJ2-7 | . | TRBV7-9 | . | TGTGCCGGCAGCTTAGTTGTGGGACCTCAGTACGAGCAGTACTTC | CAGSLVVGPQYEQYF
TRBJ2-7 | . | TRBV7-9 | . | TGTGCCAGCAGTGGTGGGGAGGAGCAGTACTTC | CASSGGEEQYF
TRBJ1-1 | . | TRBV4-1 | many | TGCGCCAGCAGCCAAGCTGGGGGCCCTGGAGGCACTGAAGCTTTCTTT | CASSQAGGPGGTEAFF
TRBJ2-3 | TRBD2 | TRBV9 | . | TGTGCCAGCAGCCAGGGAGGGAGGGCAGGGGATACGCAGTATTTT | CASSQGGRAGDTQYF
TRBJ1-2 | . | TRBV27 | . | TGTGCCAGCGTCCAGCAAGGGGACTATGGCTACACCTTC | CASVQQGDYGYTF
TRBJ2-4 | . | TRBV7-9 | many | TGTGCCAGCAGCTTCTGGGAGGACAAAAACATTCAGTACTTC | CASSFWEDKNIQYF
TRBJ2-2 | . | TRBV6-5 | many | TGTGCCAGCAGTCCCGACAGGTCCGGGGAGCTGTTTTTT | CASSPDRSGELFF
TRBJ2-7 | . | TRBV21-1 | few | TGTGCCAGCAGCAGATTGGGGACAGGGGTCAACGAGCAGTACTTC | CASSRLGTGVNEQYF
TRBJ2-6 | . | TRBV6-2/TRBV6-3 | . | TGTGCCAGCAGTTACCTCTTCGTAGGGGCCAGCTCTGGGGCCAACGTCCTGACTTTC | CASSYLFVGASSGANVLTF
TRBJ2-3 | . | TRBV12-3/TRBV12-4 | . | TGTGCCAGCAGTTTTGTTGAGTCAGATACGCAGTATTTT | CASSFVESDTQYF
TRBJ2-7 | TRBD2 | TRBV4-2 | . | TGTGCCAGCAGCCAAGAAGGTTGGGGACTAGCGAGCTACGAGCAGTACTTC | CASSQEGWGLASYEQYF
TRBJ1-1 | . | TRBV14 | many | TGTGCCAGCAGCCAAGAGTACAATGAAGCTTTCTTT | CASSQEYNEAFF
TRBJ2-3 | . | TRBV15 | many | TGTGCCACCAGCAGACCCTTCGTGGAGGGGGGGGCAGATACGCAGTATTTT | CATSRPFVEGGADTQYF
TRBJ1-3 | . | TRBV5-6 | many | TGTGCCAGCAGCTTGTCGGGGATTTCTGGAAACACCATATATTTT | CASSLSGISGNTIYF
TRBJ2-7 | . | TRBV27 | . | TGTGCCAGCACCGGCCCGTACTACGAGCAGTACTTC | CASTGPYYEQYF
TRBJ2-2 | . | TRBV9 | many | TGTGCCAGCAGCGTGGGTCCCGGGGAGCTGTTTTTT | CASSVGPGELFF
TRBJ2-5 | TRBD1 | TRBV15 | few | TGTGCCACCAGCAAAGAGAGACAGGGGGTCCAAGAGACCCAGTACTTC | CATSKERQGVQETQYF
TRBJ2-7 | TRBD2 | TRBV20-1 | many | TGCAGTGCTAGAGAGGCTAGCGGGGGAACCTACGAGCAGTACTTC | CSAREASGGTYEQYF
TRBJ1-1 | . | TRBV7-9 | . | TGTGCCAGCAGCGAACATCATGGAGCTTTCTTT | CASSEHHGAFF
TRBJ1-1 | . | TRBV20-1 | many | TGCAGTGCTAGACCCAGGAGGGTCACTGAAGCTTTCTTT | CSARPRRVTEAFF
TRBJ2-1 | TRBD2 | TRBV29-1 | many | TGCAGCGTTGGAGGTGAGACTAGCGGAGGGATTGAGCAGTTCTTC | CSVGGETSGGIEQFF
TRBJ2-3 | . | TRBV23-1 | many | TGCGCCAGCCTACTCCAGCCCACAGATACGCAGTATTTT | CASLLQPTDTQYF
TRBJ2-7 | TRBD2 | TRBV20-1 | few | TGCAGTGCCACCCCCACGTTAGCGGGAGTAGAAGGGGGACTTATCCACGAGCAGTACTTC | CSATPTLAGVEGGLIHEQYF
TRBJ2-3 | . | TRBV6-1 | few | TGTGCCAGCAGCAGAATATGGGGGGACAGCAGCACAGATACGCAGTATTTT | CASSRIWGDSSTDTQYF
TRBJ1-1 | . | TRBV7-2 | . | TGTGCCAGCAGCTTATGGGGGCCAACAATGAACACTGAAGCTTTCTTT | CASSLWGPTMNTEAFF
TRBJ2-3 | . | TRBV28 | many | TGTGCCAGCAGTTTATCTACTACCGGTTTCGGCGGGAGCACAGATACGCAGTATTTT | CASSLSTTGFGGSTDTQYF
TRBJ2-3 | TRBD2 | TRBV4-3 | few | TGCGCCAGCAGCCAAGGGTCCGGCGTCTTAGCGGGGGGATCAACTAGCACAGATACGCAGTATTTT | CASSQGSGVLAGGSTSTDTQYF
TRBJ1-3 | . | TRBV30 | . | TGTGCCTGGAGTGGAGACCCAACCTCTGGAAACACCATATATTTT | CAWSGDPTSGNTIYF
TRBJ2-3 | TRBD2 | TRBV4-3 | . | TGCGCCAGCAGCGTTAGCGGGCTAAGCACCGATACGCAGTCTTTT | CASSVSGLSTDTQSF
TRBJ1-4 | . | TRBV28 | few | TGTGCCAGCACTCCTTCGGGGTATACTAATGAAAAACTGTTTTTT | CASTPSGYTNEKLFF
TRBJ1-2 | TRBD1 | TRBV2 | . | TGTGCCAGCAGGCTTCCGGGGGGACAGAGTTCTAACTATGGCTACACCTTC | CASRLPGGQSSNYGYTF
TRBJ2-2 | . | TRBV19 | few | TGTGCCAGTAGTATAAACTCGGGCAGGTTCACCGGGGAGCTGTTTTTT | CASSINSGRFTGELFF
TRBJ2-5 | . | TRBV29-1 | few | TGCAGCGTTGATGGGGACCCCCAAGAGACCCAGTACTTC | CSVDGDPQETQYF
TRBJ1-1 | . | TRBV5-4 | many | TGTGCCAGCAGCTTAAGGGACACTAACACTGAAGCTTTCTTT | CASSLRDTNTEAFF